The present T cell receptor beta chain was sequenced within a study of control samples from healthy donors and cancer patients. Profiled with immunoSEQ multiplex PCR; TCRdb holds only in-frame clones, not every one. The table records about 120,000 clones, 88% of them present only once. After removal of 4 bases from V and 4 bases from J, the junction contained 9 bases not matched to a gene. This CDR3 region has 15 residues. CDR1 and CDR2 from the germline V gene are SEHNR and FQNEAQ (reference sequence). Specimen: blood. The chain employs TRBV7-9 and TRBJ1-2; 7 nucleotides line up with TRBD1. The receptor comes from a woman in her 70s in good health. CDR3 nucleotide sequence: TGTGCCAGCAGCTCGACAGGGATCACGATCTATGGCTACACCTTC. Translated, it gives CASSSTGITIYGYTF.